The 10 T cell receptor beta chains reported below all come from one sample, sequenced in a study of T cell responses to AZD1222 COVID-19 vaccine. Sequenced by immunoSEQ multiplex PCR; TCRdb stores in-frame clones only, minus some. The sample carries 150,000 or so clones, 80% to 95% recorded once. The source material was peripheral blood, sampled 28 days after the second AZD1222 dose. The origin of the receptors is an adult who received the AZD1222 COVID-19 vaccine.

CDR3 in DNA: TGTGCCAGCAGCTTAGCGGTCAGGCGTAGCTCCTATAATTCACCCCTCCACTTT. Translated, it gives CASSLAVRRSSYNSPLHF. The gene calls are TRBV7-2 and TRBJ1-6; D gene unclear. Germline V gene lookup returns CDR1 SGHTA and CDR2 FQGNSA. This CDR3 has 18 amino acids. Trimming removed 0 bases at V and 0 bases at J, with 12 bases between.

The CDR3 DNA reads as TGTGCCAGTTGGAGGGGACTAGCGGACGGCACAGATACGCAGTATTTT. Residues: CASWRGLADGTDTQYF. The V call is TRBV18, the J call TRBJ2-3; 11 bases align to TRBD2. CDR3 length: 16 residues. CDR1 KGHSH and CDR2 LQKENI come from the germline V gene. V lost 9 bases and J lost 1; bases outside the gene matches: 9.

This chain uses TRBV28 with TRBJ2-3; 10 bases map to TRBD2. This CDR3 has 15 amino acids. Germline V gene sequence: CDR1 MDHEN, CDR2 SYDVKM. V shed 3 bases, J shed 4 bases, and the junction held 4 bases outside the gene matches. CDR3 in DNA: TGTGCCAGCAGTTTCAGAGCGGGAGGGGCAGATACGCAGTATTTT. This sequence encodes CASSFRAGGADTQYF.

The rearrangement joins TRBV5-1 to TRBJ2-7, with a possible D match to TRBD2 (6 bases). The CDR3 totals 15 residues. V was shortened by 3 bases and J by 4 bases, with 17 bases between the two germline ends. The germline CDR1 and CDR2 sequences are SGHRS and YFSETQ. CDR3 protein: CASSSGQGGVYEQYF. The CDR3 DNA reads as TGCGCCAGCAGCTCCGGACAAGGCGGGGTATACGAGCAGTACTTC.

The chain has TRBV6-5 and TRBJ2-1; no clear D. The germline gives CDR1 MNHEY, CDR2 SVGAGI. The ends were cut back, 2 bases at V and 9 bases at J, with 11 bases in the middle. The CDR3 has 13 residues. The CDR3 DNA reads TGTGCCAGCAGTTACGGGCTTCGTCGTGAGCAGTTCTTC. Encoded protein: CASSYGLRREQFF.

This rearrangement joins TRBV4-1 to TRBJ2-3; 9 bases agree with TRBD2. The CDR3 covers 19 residues. Losses at the gene ends were 2 bases for V and 1 base for J; bases not matched to a gene: 13. In germline, CDR1 is MGHRA, CDR2 YSYEKL. The CDR3: CASSQLGNSGSGGTDTQYF. In DNA form, the CDR3 reads TGCGCCAGCAGCCAATTAGGGAATAGCGGGAGCGGAGGCACAGATACGCAGTATTTT.

On this clone: Different DNA sequences within this sample yield the same CDR3. The chain joins TRBV2 to TRBJ2-7; no definite D call. Germline V gene lookup returns CDR1 SNHLY and CDR2 FYNNEI. The CDR3 has 12 residues. Trimming cost V 4 bases and J 3 bases, with 7 bases left between them. CDR3 loop: CASSGVYYEQYF. The CDR3 nucleotides are TGTGCCAGCAGTGGGGTGTACTACGAGCAGTACTTC.

The rearrangement links TRBV2 to TRBJ1-3; D is perhaps TRBD1 (6 bases). The germline CDR1 and CDR2 sequences are SNHLY and FYNNEI. Trimming left V 6 bases short and J 7 bases short, with 16 bases between. This CDR3 has 14 residues. The CDR3 reads CASSGPGARNTIYF. The CDR3 region has the DNA TGTGCCAGCAGCGGACCGGGGGCACGGAACACCATATATTTT.

The chain has TRBV30 and TRBJ1-2, with D tentatively TRBD1 (6 bases). The CDR3 contains 13 residues. Germline V gene data show CDR1 as GTSNPN and CDR2 as SVGIG (reference sequence). Trimming cost V 0 bases and J 4 bases, with 9 bases left between them. CDR3 nucleotide sequence: TGTGCCTGGAGTGTAGGACAGATCTATGGCTACACCTTC. This translates into CAWSVGQIYGYTF.

The V and J genes are TRBV4-2 and TRBJ2-7; no definite D call. CDR1 and CDR2 from the germline V gene are LGHNA and YNFKEQ. The CDR3 runs 14 residues. The V and J ends lost 0 bases and 3 bases respectively, with 9 bases between them. Here the CDR3 reads CASSQDKGNYEQYF. The CDR3 DNA reads as TGTGCCAGCAGCCAAGATAAAGGAAACTACGAGCAGTACTTC.